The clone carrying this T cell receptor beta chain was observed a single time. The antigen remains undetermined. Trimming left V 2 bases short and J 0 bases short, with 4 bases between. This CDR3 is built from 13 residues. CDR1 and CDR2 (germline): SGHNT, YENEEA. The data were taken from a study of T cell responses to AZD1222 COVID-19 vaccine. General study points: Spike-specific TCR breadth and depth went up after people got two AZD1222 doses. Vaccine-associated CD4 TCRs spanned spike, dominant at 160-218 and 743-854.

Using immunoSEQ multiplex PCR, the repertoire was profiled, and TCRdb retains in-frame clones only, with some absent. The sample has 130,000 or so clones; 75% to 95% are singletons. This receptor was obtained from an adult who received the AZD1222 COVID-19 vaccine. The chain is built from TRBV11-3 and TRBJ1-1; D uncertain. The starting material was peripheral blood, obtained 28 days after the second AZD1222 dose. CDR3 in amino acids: CASSLRLNTEAFF. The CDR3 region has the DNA TGTGCCAGCAGCTTACGCCTGAACACTGAAGCTTTCTTT.